The 9 T cell receptor beta chains in this list originate from one sample, sequenced in a study of blood T cell repertoires in COVID-19. Libraries were prepared by immunoSEQ multiplex PCR; TCRdb keeps only in-frame clonotypes and omits some of them. The sample shows tens of thousands of clones, 75% to 85% of them seen only once. Input material: peripheral blood. Receptors were obtained from a human donor in a cohort sampled during active COVID-19.

CDR3 sequence: CAISDNRAGTGELFF. CDR3 sequence (DNA): TGTGCCATCAGTGACAACAGGGCGGGTACCGGGGAGCTGTTTTTT. V gene TRBV10-3 combines with J gene TRBJ2-2; a weak D match, TRBD1 (6 bases). Trimming left V 3 bases short and J 5 bases short, with 13 bases between. The length of the CDR3 is 15 residues. Germline CDR1 ENHRY, CDR2 SYGVKD.

This chain links TRBV2 with TRBJ2-5; TRBD1 matches at 9 bases. The CDR3 length is 15 residues. V trimming: 4 bases; J trimming: 2 bases; junction bases outside the gene matches: 5. Germline V CDR1 and CDR2: SNHLY, FYNNEI. The CDR3 sequence: CASSGGQGKQETQYF. The CDR3 coding sequence is TGTGCCAGCAGTGGGGGACAGGGAAAGCAAGAGACCCAGTACTTC. The variable domain in full, completed from reference TRBV2 and TRBJ2-5, reads EPEVTQTPSHQVTQMGQEVILRCVPISNHLYFYWYRQILGQKVEFLVSFYNNEISEKSEIFDDQFSVERPDGSNFTLKIRSTKLEDSAMYFCASSGGQGKQETQYFGPGTRLLVL.

In its sample, this clone was seen a few times. The gene calls are TRBV7-2 and TRBJ1-2, with 9 bases fitting TRBD1. V gave up 1 base and J gave up 5 bases; unmatched junction bases: 5. The CDR3 length is 15 residues. Per germline, CDR1 SGHTA and CDR2 FQGNSA. CDR3 sequence reads: CASSLVGTGSYGYTF. The CDR3 DNA sequence: TGTGCCAGCAGCTTAGTTGGGACAGGGTCATATGGCTACACCTTC.

The chain joins TRBV6-5 to TRBJ1-2; 8 bases agree with TRBD1. With V trimmed by 2 bases and J by 3 bases, 5 bases remained unmatched. Per the germline V gene, CDR1 is MNHEY and CDR2 is SVGAGI. The CDR3 consists of 15 residues. The CDR3 region is CASSYRSGGDYGYTF. CDR3 sequence (DNA): TGTGCCAGCAGTTACAGGTCAGGGGGCGACTATGGCTACACCTTC.

This chain joins TRBV6-5 and TRBJ2-7; D may be TRBD2 (5 bases). Germline-derived CDR1 and CDR2 are MNHEY and SVGAGI. V lost 6 bases and J 0 bases, leaving 12 bases between the germline ends. The CDR3 covers 14 residues. The CDR3 sequence: CASSLAEASYEQYF. CDR3 bases: TGTGCCAGCAGCCTAGCAGAGGCCTCCTACGAGCAGTACTTC.

The V and J genes are TRBV7-6 and TRBJ2-3, with TRBD1 identical over 9 bases. V lost 2 bases to trimming and J lost 1 base; unmatched junction nucleotides: 4. CDR3 length equals 16 residues. Germline V lookup: CDR1 SGHVS, CDR2 FNYEAQ. The CDR3 region is CASSLWTGEGTDTQYF. Written as DNA, the CDR3 is TGTGCCAGCAGCTTATGGACAGGGGAGGGCACAGATACGCAGTATTTT.

This sequence joins TRBV5-1 and TRBJ2-1; D remains unclear. Germline CDR1 SGHRS, CDR2 YFSETQ. This CDR3 is 11 amino acids long. Trimming shortened V by 4 bases and J by 5 bases, and 4 bases separated the two germline ends. For the CDR3, the DNA is TGCGCCAGCAGCCAGGACAATGAGCAGTTCTTC. Its translation is CASSQDNEQFF.

The chain is built from TRBV23-1 and TRBJ1-1; tentative D call: TRBD1 (5 bases). TRBV23-1 is an ORF, with its function uncertain. CDR3 length: 15 residues. The V and J ends lost 3 bases and 1 base respectively, with 12 bases between them. The CDR3, as DNA: TGCGCCAGCAGTCATTGCGGGGGAGGGAACACTGAAGCTTTCTTT. The encoded protein is CASSHCGGGNTEAFF.

V usage is TRBV6-6 and J usage is TRBJ2-7; possibly TRBD2 for D (5 bases). The CDR3 runs 14 residues. The V gene lost 6 bases and the J gene lost 1 base, with 13 bases spanning the gap. Germline CDR1 and CDR2: MNHNY and SVGAGI (reference sequence). CDR3 nucleotides: TGTGCCAGCAGCCCCCCCCGGGAATCCTACGAGCAGTACTTC. Protein: CASSPPRESYEQYF.